One and the same sample provided the 8 T cell receptor beta chains below, sequenced in a study of cytomegalovirus exposure and HLA in healthy donors. Primers included in the PCR were 60 Vbeta and 13 Jbeta primers. Profiled with immunoSEQ multiplex PCR; TCRdb holds only in-frame clones, not every one. The table includes 200,000 to 250,000 clones, approximately 83% detected once. Sequenced: PBMCs. These receptors were taken from a woman between 45 and 65 years old in good health and CMV-seropositive.

The chain joins TRBV5-8 to TRBJ2-7, with a weak D call TRBD1 (5 bases). The germline V and J ends were trimmed by 0 bases and 4 bases, with 11 bases remaining between them. The CDR3 runs 14 residues. The germline V gene has CDR1 SGHTS and CDR2 YDEGEE. DNA of the CDR3: TGTGCCAGCAGCTTGGAAGACAGAATATACGAGCAGTACTTC. Residues: CASSLEDRIYEQYF.

This chain joins TRBV6-1 and TRBJ2-1, with 8 nucleotides matching TRBD2. The CDR3 is made up of 16 amino acids. J gave up 1 base and V 3 bases, and 5 bases lay outside the gene matches. Germline V gene sequence: CDR1 MNHNS, CDR2 SASEGT. CDR3 region: CASSEFAGGSYNEQFF. The CDR3 DNA reads as TGTGCCAGCAGTGAGTTCGCGGGGGGTTCCTACAATGAGCAGTTCTTC.

The chain joins TRBV7-2 to TRBJ2-4; D is unresolved. The germline V gene encodes CDR1 SGHTA and CDR2 FQGNSA. This CDR3 comprises 13 residues. V gave up 4 bases and J gave up 6 bases, with 10 bases separating them. The chain's CDR3 is CASSSLPGNIQYF. The CDR3 bases are TGTGCCAGCAGCTCCCTGCCGGGAAACATTCAGTACTTC.

The chain has TRBV10-3 and TRBJ2-2, with TRBD1 as a possible D gene (6 bases). The germline V gene encodes CDR1 ENHRY and CDR2 SYGVKD. The V gene lost 2 bases and the J gene lost 3 bases, with 13 bases spanning the gap. The CDR3 consists of 16 residues. CDR3 coding DNA: TGTGCCATCAGTGAGGACGAAGGGGGAGACACCGGGGAGCTGTTTTTT. Translation gives CAISEDEGGDTGELFF.

This chain uses TRBV7-2 with TRBJ1-2; 11 bases map to TRBD1. Trimming cost V 5 bases and J 3 bases; bases outside gene matches: 8. The CDR3 spans 16 residues. Germline CDR1 reads SGHTA; CDR2 reads FQGNSA. CDR3 bases: TGTGCCAGCAGCGGCCGGGACAGGGGGTCGGACTATGGCTACACCTTC. Translating it yields CASSGRDRGSDYGYTF.

V and J are TRBV28 and TRBJ1-5, with 8 bases fitting TRBD1. With V trimmed by 9 bases and J by 2 bases, 12 bases remained unmatched. Germline V CDR1 and CDR2: MDHEN, SYDVKM. This CDR3 contains 16 residues. CDR3 loop: CASSPHGQGGNQPQHF. In nucleotides, the CDR3 is TGTGCCAGTTCACCTCACGGACAGGGAGGCAATCAGCCCCAGCATTTT.

The chain is built from TRBV6-6 and TRBJ1-2; D is undetermined. Per germline, CDR1 MNHNY and CDR2 SVGAGI (reference sequence). Trimming left V 6 bases short and J 0 bases short, with 5 bases between. The CDR3 sequence is 12 residues long. The CDR3 sequence: CASRSPNYGYTF. The DNA of the CDR3 is TGTGCCAGCAGGAGTCCTAACTATGGCTACACCTTC.

The chain employs TRBV13 and TRBJ2-7; D is perhaps TRBD2 (6 bases). The germline V gene encodes CDR1 PRHDT and CDR2 FYEKMQ (reference sequence). V lost 5 bases and J 2 bases, leaving 13 bases between the germline ends. The CDR3 totals 14 residues. CDR3 sequence reads: CASSPRLGTYEQYF. CDR3 DNA sequence: TGTGCCAGCAGCCCCCGACTAGGTACCTACGAGCAGTACTTC.